Listed here are 15 T cell receptor beta chains from one sample, sequenced in a study of Ad26.COV2.S vaccination and SARS-CoV-2 variants (dated by TCRdb to the early 2020s). Reading the label with the study, this specimen's treatment or condition is: roughly 20 received Ad26.COV2.S at low or high dose, single or two shots; several received placebo; per-sample allocation not given. For vaccine and placebo recipients, the sequenced repertoires came from samples collected on day 63 after the first injection. The library relied on the immunoSEQ multiplex PCR assay. Not all clones reach the TCRdb copy of this immuneACCESS table, which keeps in-frame sequences only. Checked studies attribute under half of the gap to unresolved V genes and leave the rest unexplained. The sample records about 400,000 clones, around four fifths of which are singletons. The top ten clonotypes cover around 7.4% of the sample.

The sample in question was peripheral blood, obtained in a trial of Ad26.COV2.S vaccine versus placebo. Receptors were obtained from a person aged 18 to 59 who received the Ad26.COV2.S COVID-19 vaccine or a placebo.

J is TRBJ2-7 and V is TRBV7-9, with D possibly being TRBD2 (5 bases). Germline CDR1 SEHNR, CDR2 FQNEAQ (reference sequence). This CDR3 is built from 13 residues. Deletions cut 2 bases from V and 1 base from J, with 6 bases between. Here the CDR3 DNA reads TGTGCCAGCAGCTTAAGCGGATCCTACGAGCAGTACTTC. Its protein product is CASSLSGSYEQYF. The variable domain in full, completed from reference TRBV7-9 and TRBJ2-7, reads DTGVSQNPRHKITKRGQNVTFRCDPISEHNRLYWYRQTLGQGPEFLTYFQNEAQLEKSRLLSDRFSAERPKGSFSTLEIQRTEQGDSAMYLCASSLSGSYEQYFGPGTRLTVT.

As regards this clone: Other nucleotide sequences from this sample produce the same CDR3. The chain couples TRBV7-6 to TRBJ2-3; tentative D call: TRBD2 (6 bases). The CDR3 covers 16 residues. Trimming removed 5 bases at V and 5 bases at J, with 20 bases between. Germline loops: CDR1 SGHVS, CDR2 FNYEAQ. The CDR3 sequence is CASSPLGGLAIDTQYF. The CDR3 nucleotides read TGTGCCAGCAGCCCACTTGGGGGACTGGCGATAGATACGCAGTATTTT.

The chain uses TRBV27 and TRBJ1-5, with D unclear. Germline V gene data show CDR1 as MNHEY and CDR2 as SMNVEV (reference sequence). This CDR3 spans 15 amino acids. Trimming removed 4 bases from V and 4 bases from J, with 14 bases in between. This CDR3 reads CASSSPDGINQPQHF. In DNA form, the CDR3 reads TGTGCCAGCAGTTCTCCGGACGGCATTAATCAGCCCCAGCATTTT.

The rearrangement uses TRBV18 and TRBJ1-3; D gene uncertain. V lost 3 bases and J 2 bases, leaving 14 bases between the germline ends. The CDR3 is made up of 16 amino acids. CDR1 is KGHSH, CDR2 LQKENI, per germline. The CDR3, as DNA: TGTGCCAGCTCACCCGGGTTGGGGTCCGCTGGAAACACCATATATTTT. Encoded protein: CASSPGLGSAGNTIYF.

CDR3 sequence reads: CASSMGDILWPQHF. CDR3 coding DNA: TGTGCCAGTAGTATGGGGGACATCCTATGGCCCCAGCATTTT. This chain joins TRBV19 and TRBJ1-5; TRBD1 is a possible D gene (6 bases). The CDR3 is made up of 14 amino acids. V lost 3 bases to trimming and J lost 9 bases, with 15 bases between them. CDR1 and CDR2 (germline): LNHDA, SQIVND (reference sequence). Full variable domain (missing parts from reference TRBV19 and TRBJ1-5): DGGITQSPKYLFRKEGQNVTLSCEQNLNHDAMYWYRQDPGQGLRLIYYSQIVNDFQKGDIAEGYSVSREKKESFPLTVTSAQKNPTAFYLCASSMGDILWPQHFGDGTRLSIL.

V and J are TRBV6-6 and TRBJ2-2; either TRBD1 or TRBD2 may supply D (6 bases each). The germline V gene has CDR1 MNHNY and CDR2 SVGAGI (reference sequence). Trimming cost V 9 bases and J 2 bases, with 13 bases left between them. CDR3 length equals 14 residues. The DNA of the CDR3 is TGTGCCAGTGCGGTGGGGGGCAACACCGGGGAGCTGTTTTTT. Translation: CASAVGGNTGELFF.

For the CDR3, the DNA is TGTGCCAGCAGTTGGGGACAGGGGACGGGCGGCTACACCTTC. Translating gives CASSWGQGTGGYTF. V gene TRBV28 combines with J gene TRBJ1-2, with 10 bases aligning to TRBD1. This CDR3 is 14 amino acids long. V shed 4 bases, J shed 8 bases, and the junction held 7 bases outside the gene matches. Germline-derived CDR1 and CDR2 are MDHEN and SYDVKM.

The V and J genes are TRBV19 and TRBJ1-5; D remains unclear. This CDR3 spans 15 amino acids. V lost 6 bases to trimming and J lost 0 bases, with 12 bases between them. Germline CDR1 LNHDA, CDR2 SQIVND (reference sequence). This chain's CDR3 is CASSLEIYSNQPQHF. Here the CDR3 DNA reads TGTGCCAGTAGCCTGGAGATCTATAGCAATCAGCCCCAGCATTTT.

The J gene is TRBJ1-5, the V gene TRBV19; the D is unclear. The germline V gene encodes CDR1 LNHDA and CDR2 SQIVND (reference sequence). This CDR3 is built from 12 residues. V lost 6 bases and J 13 bases, leaving 16 bases between the germline ends. The DNA of the CDR3 is TGTGCCAGTAGGCGATCGGATCTTCCTCAGCATTTT. This encodes CASRRSDLPQHF.

The V call is TRBV5-6, the J call TRBJ1-3; no definite D call. The CDR3 is 17 residues long. The V and J ends lost 4 bases and 0 bases respectively, with 17 bases between them. Germline-derived CDR1 and CDR2 are SGHDT and YYEEEE. CDR3 loop: CASSPWEQMFSGNTIYF. The DNA for the CDR3 is TGTGCCAGCAGCCCGTGGGAACAGATGTTCTCTGGAAACACCATATATTTT. The full variable domain, its missing parts supplied by reference TRBV5-6 and TRBJ1-3, is DAGVTQSPTHLIKTRGQQVTLRCSPKSGHDTVSWYQQALGQGPQFIFQYYEEEERQRGNFPDRFSGHQFPNYSSELNVNALLLGDSALYLCASSPWEQMFSGNTIYFGEGSWLTVV.

CDR3 in DNA: TGCGCCAGCAGCTTGGGAGGGGGTGGCTACACCTTC. It is translated as CASSLGGGGYTF. The chain employs TRBV5-1 and TRBJ1-2; a weak D match, TRBD1 (6 bases). V lost 0 bases to trimming and J lost 7 bases, with 7 bases between them. Germline-derived CDR1 and CDR2 are SGHRS and YFSETQ. This CDR3 spans 12 amino acids.

The rearrangement joins TRBV24-1 to TRBJ1-2; no definite D call. Germline V gene sequence: CDR1 KGHDR, CDR2 SFDVKD. V lost 9 bases and J 3 bases, leaving 13 bases between the germline ends. This CDR3 comprises 13 residues. The CDR3 bases are TGTGCCACCTCCCCTTCACGGGACTATGGCTACACCTTC. This translates into CATSPSRDYGYTF.

The chain is built from TRBV3-1 (or the pseudogene TRBV3-2) and TRBJ1-2, with D tentatively TRBD1 (6 bases). Germline CDR1 reads LGHDT; CDR2 reads YNNKEL (reference sequence). With 1 base removed from V and 7 bases from J, the gap between germline ends came to 16 bases. The length of the CDR3 is 15 residues. The chain's CDR3 is CASSQAQGRIVGYTF. The DNA of the CDR3 is TGTGCCAGCAGCCAAGCCCAGGGGCGCATTGTTGGCTACACCTTC.

The chain joins TRBV5-4 to TRBJ2-7; D remains ambiguous. This CDR3 region has 12 residues. Germline assignment: CDR1 SGHNT and CDR2 YYREEE (reference sequence). Trimming shortened V by 2 bases and J by 6 bases, and 9 bases separated the two germline ends. The CDR3 coding sequence is TGTGCCAGCAGCTTCAACCCTACCGAGCAGTACTTC. This translates into CASSFNPTEQYF.

The V and J genes are TRBV11-3 and TRBJ2-2; D unclear. V was cut by 0 bases and J by 5 bases, with 16 bases left in between. The CDR3 extends over 17 amino acids. Germline V gene lookup returns CDR1 SGHNT and CDR2 YENEEA. This CDR3 reads CASSLDVSGWDTGELFF. The CDR3 nucleotides read TGTGCCAGCAGCTTAGACGTGTCCGGGTGGGATACCGGGGAGCTGTTTTTT.